Listed here are 26 T cell receptor beta chains from one sample, sequenced in a study of T cell repertoires in cytomegalovirus infection (dated by TCRdb to the late 2010s). The listed sequencing device is Illumina HiSeq 1500. Using fastp trimming at Q25 and MiXCR clonotype assembly, TCRdb reanalyzed the public sequencing data and kept in-frame beta chains. Every entry covers one CDR3 protein and lists the most common genes and DNA from its rows. Here the sample has over 450,000 distinct CDR3 sequences; over 9% occur a single time. About 10% of the sample comes from the top ten. Specimen: PBMCs. These receptor sequences come from a human donor in good health (CMV status not recorded). Some clones in this sample may be carry-over from other donors' samples.

This clonotype was seen many times. This chain's CDR3 is CASSAGTAIGEKLFF. DNA of the CDR3: TGCGCCAGCAGCGCGGGGACGGCGATTGGCGAAAAACTGTTTTTT. The gene calls are TRBV5-1 and TRBJ1-4; weak D call: TRBD1 (5 bases). Germline CDR1 reads SGHRS; CDR2 reads YFSETQ. CDR3 length: 15 amino acids. The V end was cut by 4 bases, the J end by 8 bases, with 18 bases between.

In its sample, this clonotype was seen a few times. The V gene is TRBV19, the J gene TRBJ2-6; D unclear. This CDR3 has 12 residues. Germline CDR1 LNHDA, CDR2 SQIVND (reference sequence). The V and J ends lost 10 bases and 0 bases respectively, with 4 bases between them. The CDR3 spells CATTSGANVLTF. In nucleotides, the CDR3 is TGTGCCACTACCTCTGGGGCCAACGTCCTGACTTTC.

This clonotype came up many times. The chain combines TRBV7-2 with TRBJ2-1; 9 bases match TRBD1. Looked up from germline, CDR1 is SGHTA and CDR2 is FQGNSA. V shed 5 bases and J 1 base; nucleotides not matched to a gene: 3. The CDR3 sequence is 15 residues long. In nucleotides, the CDR3 is TGTGCCAGCAGCATGGACAGGGGATCCTACAATGAGCAGTTCTTC. Protein sequence: CASSMDRGSYNEQFF.

The chain is built from TRBV5-1 and TRBJ1-2, with D unclear. Per germline, CDR1 SGHRS and CDR2 YFSETQ. With 2 bases removed from V and 0 bases from J, the gap between germline ends came to 11 bases. CDR3 length: 15 amino acids. Here the CDR3 reads CASSLGGIPNYGYTF. The CDR3 nucleotides are TGCGCCAGCAGCTTAGGAGGGATCCCTAACTATGGCTACACCTTC. The variable domain in full, completed from reference TRBV5-1 and TRBJ1-2, reads KAGVTQTPRYLIKTRGQQVTLSCSPISGHRSVSWYQQTPGQGLQFLFEYFSETQRNKGNFPGRFSGRQFSNSRSEMNVSTLELGDSALYLCASSLGGIPNYGYTFGSGTRLTVV.

There are many counts of this clonotype. The J gene is TRBJ1-1, the V gene TRBV7-9; no firm D call. The CDR3 is 14 amino acids. Germline loops: CDR1 SEHNR, CDR2 FQNEAQ (reference sequence). Trimming took 2 bases from V and 3 from J, leaving 10 bases between them. The CDR3 loop reads CASSLSGLDTEAFF. The CDR3 nucleotides are TGTGCCAGCAGCTTATCCGGGCTCGACACTGAAGCTTTCTTT.

This CDR3 reads CASSLGGRAMNTEAFF. The CDR3 bases are TGCGCCAGCAGCTTGGGGGGACGGGCCATGAACACTGAAGCTTTCTTT. The chain is built from TRBV5-1 and TRBJ1-1; tentative D call: TRBD1 (5 bases). V was cut by 0 bases and J by 0 bases, with 12 bases left in between. Germline V gene data show CDR1 as SGHRS and CDR2 as YFSETQ. The CDR3 totals 16 residues.

This clonotype was seen ten or more times. The chain joins TRBV7-3 to TRBJ2-1, with D unclear. V lost 3 bases to trimming and J lost 5 bases, with 8 bases between them. Germline V lookup: CDR1 SGHTA, CDR2 FQGTGA. The CDR3 extends over 13 amino acids. CDR3 sequence: CASSFSRNNEQFF. The DNA for the CDR3 is TGTGCCAGCAGCTTTTCTAGGAACAATGAGCAGTTCTTC. The full variable domain, with the rest looked up from reference TRBV7-3 and TRBJ2-1, is GAGVSQTPSNKVTEKGKYVELRCDPISGHTALYWYRQSLGQGPEFLIYFQGTGAADDSGLPNDRFFAVRPEGSVSTLKIQRTERGDSAVYLCASSFSRNNEQFFGPGTRLTVL.

This clonotype was observed at least ten times. CDR3 protein: CASSVPGHHYEQYF. CDR3 DNA: TGTGCCAGCAGTGTCCCGGGACATCATTACGAGCAGTACTTC. The chain links TRBV28 to TRBJ2-7, with TRBD1 as a possible D gene (6 bases). The CDR3 length is 14 residues. The V gene's germline CDR1 is MDHEN and CDR2 SYDVKM. V was clipped by 5 bases and J by 4 bases, with 15 bases between them.

This clonotype was recorded at least ten times. V usage is TRBV6-5 and J usage is TRBJ2-2; possibly TRBD1 for D (6 bases). This CDR3 is 16 amino acids long. Trimming took off 6 bases at V and 3 bases at J, with 17 bases between the two ends. CDR1 is MNHEY and CDR2 is SVGAGI in the germline V gene. CDR3 sequence reads: CASSQVGTPYTGELFF. The CDR3 nucleotides read TGTGCCAGCAGCCAAGTGGGGACACCGTACACCGGGGAGCTGTTTTTT.

This clonotype has a handful of counts. J is TRBJ1-6 and V is TRBV14, with D hard to call. V was trimmed by 3 bases and J by 1 base, leaving 10 bases between them. This CDR3 has 16 residues. The germline V gene encodes CDR1 SGHDN and CDR2 FVKESK. DNA for the CDR3: TGTGCCAGCAGCCATCTCTTGGTTTCCTATAATTCACCCCTCCACTTT. Protein sequence: CASSHLLVSYNSPLHF.

The table lists this clonotype with many counts. This chain uses TRBV5-6 with TRBJ2-7; possibly TRBD2 for D (6 bases). Trimming shortened V by 2 bases and J by 5 bases, and 14 bases separated the two germline ends. This CDR3 comprises 14 residues. The germline V gene has CDR1 SGHDT and CDR2 YYEEEE. Here the CDR3 reads CASSFRQRADEQYF. The CDR3 DNA is TGTGCCAGCAGCTTTAGACAGCGGGCGGACGAGCAGTACTTC.

The rearrangement joins TRBV29-1 to TRBJ1-1; 7 nucleotides match TRBD1. This CDR3 comprises 14 residues. The junction had 7 bases not matched to a gene; V was cut back by 6 bases and J by 0 bases. Germline-derived CDR1 and CDR2 are SQVTM and ANQGSEA. Here the CDR3 reads CSVGQTYMNTEAFF. The CDR3 coding sequence is TGCAGCGTGGGACAGACATACATGAACACTGAAGCTTTCTTT.

Worth noting for this clonotype: As the CDR3 is not closed by the conserved phenylalanine or tryptophan, this likely results from a read error. The chain combines TRBV12-3 or TRBV12-4 with TRBJ2-1; D is possibly TRBD2 (5 bases). This CDR3 is built from 13 residues. V lost 6 bases to trimming and J lost 8 bases, with 14 bases between them. CDR3 nucleotide sequence: TGTGCCAGCAGCCTCGGACTCGGGGATGAGCAGTTCTTA. Its protein is CASSLGLGDEQFL.

This clonotype came up many times. The chain recombines TRBV7-8 with TRBJ1-6, with D possibly being TRBD1 (5 bases). The CDR3 has 15 residues. CDR1 and CDR2 (germline): SGHVS, FQNEAQ. V was shortened by 5 bases and J by 5 bases, with 13 bases between the two germline ends. CDR3 residues: CASSLDGGNNSPLHF. The CDR3 DNA sequence: TGTGCCAGCAGCCTAGACGGGGGAAATAATTCACCCCTCCACTTT.

This clonotype came up many times. The gene calls are TRBV12-3 or TRBV12-4 and TRBJ1-3; no reliable D call. Trimming stripped 6 bases from V and 4 bases from J, with 13 bases between. This CDR3 has 14 amino acids. CDR3 in amino acids: CASSQQDWGNTIYF. Here the CDR3 DNA reads TGTGCCAGCAGCCAACAAGATTGGGGAAACACCATATATTTT.

V usage is TRBV12-3 or TRBV12-4 and J usage is TRBJ2-1; 9 bases are shared with TRBD1. The CDR3 runs 15 residues. J lost 2 bases, V lost 6 bases, and 5 bases had no gene match. The CDR3 nucleotides are TGTGCCAGCAGGCTCGGACAGGGGACCTACAATGAGCAGTTCTTC. Translation gives CASRLGQGTYNEQFF.

This clonotype was recorded many times. This chain links TRBV5-6 with TRBJ2-2, with 9 nucleotides matching TRBD1. J lost 6 bases, V lost 5 bases, and 8 bases had no gene match. This CDR3 contains 15 residues. Germline assignment: CDR1 SGHDT and CDR2 YYEEEE. CDR3 in amino acids: CASSTGTGLAGELFF. As DNA, the CDR3 is TGTGCCAGCAGTACCGGGACAGGGTTGGCCGGGGAGCTGTTTTTT.

This clonotype was recorded many times. The chain is built from TRBV5-1 and TRBJ1-1; D is undetermined. Germline CDR1 SGHRS, CDR2 YFSETQ. The length of the CDR3 is 14 residues. The V end lost 4 bases, the J end lost 4 bases, and 14 bases lay between the germline ends. CDR3 nucleotide sequence: TGCGCCAGCAGCCCCACATCGGGGAGCACTGAAGCTTTCTTT. Its translation: CASSPTSGSTEAFF. Using reference TRBV5-1 and TRBJ1-1 for the parts outside the CDR3, the full variable domain is KAGVTQTPRYLIKTRGQQVTLSCSPISGHRSVSWYQQTPGQGLQFLFEYFSETQRNKGNFPGRFSGRQFSNSRSEMNVSTLELGDSALYLCASSPTSGSTEAFFGQGTRLTVV.

This clonotype showed up many times. J is TRBJ2-3 and V is TRBV11-3; unclear D gene. The length of the CDR3 is 14 residues. In germline, CDR1 is SGHNT, CDR2 YENEEA. The V and J ends lost 1 base and 1 base respectively, with 6 bases between them. The CDR3 DNA follows: TGTGCCAGCAGCTTAGCATGGGGCACAGATACGCAGTATTTT. Translation gives CASSLAWGTDTQYF.

This sequence joins TRBV13 and TRBJ2-3; TRBD1 matches 7 bases. The CDR3 spans 15 residues. V trimming: 5 bases; J trimming: 2 bases; junction bases outside the gene matches: 7. Germline values: CDR1 PRHDT, CDR2 FYEKMQ (reference sequence). The CDR3 here is CASSPRDSYTDTQYF. DNA for the CDR3: TGTGCCAGCAGCCCCAGGGACAGCTACACAGATACGCAGTATTTT.

This clonotype was counted at least ten times. This chain connects TRBV7-2 to TRBJ2-7; D possibly corresponds to TRBD2 (5 bases). Germline values: CDR1 SGHTA, CDR2 FQGNSA. The CDR3 length is 14 residues. Deletions cut 5 bases from V and 3 bases from J, with 14 bases between. CDR3 DNA sequence: TGTGCCAGCAGCGAACGGGATTTTAACTACGAGCAGTACTTC. Translated, it gives CASSERDFNYEQYF.

The chain recombines TRBV2 with TRBJ2-2; D might be TRBD1 (5 bases). The CDR3 length is 13 residues. Germline V gene lookup returns CDR1 SNHLY and CDR2 FYNNEI. With 8 bases removed from V and 3 bases from J, the gap between germline ends came to 10 bases. The CDR3 spells CASFGHHTGELFF. The CDR3 nucleotides are TGTGCCAGCTTTGGACACCACACCGGGGAGCTGTTTTTT.

This clonotype was seen ten or more times. The CDR3 spells CASGPGQGNEKLFF. CDR3 sequence (DNA): TGTGCTAGTGGTCCCGGACAGGGAAATGAAAAACTGTTTTTT. This chain links TRBV12-5 with TRBJ1-4; 8 bases line up with TRBD1. Germline CDR1 LGHNT, CDR2 FRNRAP. V was pared by 5 bases and J by 5 bases, with 4 bases of the junction left unmatched. The CDR3 is 14 residues long.

This clonotype was seen a few times. V usage is TRBV29-1 and J usage is TRBJ1-4; D is unclear. CDR3 length equals 12 residues. Trimming left V 4 bases short and J 5 bases short, with 8 bases between. Germline V gene data show CDR1 as SQVTM and CDR2 as ANQGSEA. The CDR3 protein is CSVGRENEKLFF. In nucleotides, the CDR3 is TGCAGCGTTGGAAGGGAGAATGAAAAACTGTTTTTT.

This clonotype was seen only a few times. J is TRBJ1-1 and V is TRBV7-6; the match to TRBD1 covers 8 bases. The CDR3 runs to 15 residues. Germline assignment: CDR1 SGHVS and CDR2 FNYEAQ. Germline trimming cut 5 bases from V and 0 bases from J; bases unmatched to any gene: 5. The CDR3 region is CASSPDRGLNTEAFF. The CDR3 nucleotides read TGTGCCAGCAGCCCCGACAGGGGACTGAACACTGAAGCTTTCTTT.

In its sample, this clonotype was seen a few times. The genes are TRBV19 and TRBJ1-1; 7 bases agree with TRBD1. Per germline, CDR1 LNHDA and CDR2 SQIVND (reference sequence). V gave up 3 bases and J gave up 3 bases; unmatched junction bases: 13. This CDR3 is built from 17 residues. CDR3 nucleotides: TGTGCCAGTAGTATGGCCTCGTCTAGGACAGGCTACACTGAAGCTTTCTTT. It specifies CASSMASSRTGYTEAFF.